Here is one TCR beta chain with its context. Clones were sequenced by immunoSEQ multiplex PCR, and TCRdb holds only the in-frame ones, with some missing. The top ten clones hold over 5% of a sample with about 59,000 clones, 85% to 90% of them seen once. This entry comes from a study of T cell responses to AZD1222 COVID-19 vaccine. The ends lost 5 bases at V and 5 bases at J; junction bases unmatched: 9. The CDR3 is 14 residues long. The germline V gene has CDR1 GTSNPN and CDR2 SVGIG (reference sequence). The TCR sequence derives from an adult who received the AZD1222 COVID-19 vaccine. Specimen: peripheral blood, collected 28 days after the second AZD1222 dose. This chain connects TRBV30 to TRBJ2-5; TRBD1 aligns across 9 bases. The CDR3 DNA reads TGTGCCTGGGTAAAACAGGGGGCGCGGGAGACCCAGTACTTC. Amino acid sequence: CAWVKQGARETQYF.